The rows below give T cell receptor beta chains drawn from one sample of a study of T cell clones after liver transplantation. The data were produced by immunoSEQ multiplex PCR, yet TCRdb's version contains in-frame clones alone and is incomplete. The table shows 12,000 to 15,000 clones, with about nine tenths occurring only once. The sequenced sample was CD8+ T cells from blood, obtained before liver transplant. Receptors originate from a human donor who received a liver transplant. The CDR3 runs from the conserved cysteine through the conserved F or W. D genes are given only for firm matches. Clone size appears in some rows only: once, few, many, or a class for an expanded clone.

v_call	clone_size	j_call	d_call	cdr3_nt	cdr3_aa
TRBV21-1	NA	TRBJ2-7	NA	TGTGCCAGCAACCCAGGGGGCGAAACCTACGAGCAGTACTTC	CASNPGGETYEQYF
TRBV7-8	once	TRBJ2-7	NA	TGTGCCAGCAGCTTAGAGACATCCTACGAGCAGTACTTC	CASSLETSYEQYF
TRBV5-4	NA	TRBJ2-7	TRBD1	TGTGCCAGCAGCGCAGCGGGACAGGGACCATACGAGCAGTACTTC	CASSAAGQGPYEQYF
TRBV27	NA	TRBJ1-5	NA	TGTGCCAGCAGTGCGGGGATTGGAAGCAATCAGCCCCAGCATTTT	CASSAGIGSNQPQHF
TRBV27	NA	TRBJ2-3	TRBD1	TGTGCCAGCAGTGCACCCGGGACAGACACAGATACGCAGTATTTT	CASSAPGTDTDTQYF
TRBV9	NA	TRBJ1-4	NA	TGTGCCAGCAGCCCCGACGGGCAGACTAATGAAAAACTGTTTTTT	CASSPDGQTNEKLFF
TRBV9	once	TRBJ2-7	NA	TGTGCCAGCAGCGTAGCCCCGGGGGCATACGAGCAGTACTTC	CASSVAPGAYEQYF
TRBV19	NA	TRBJ1-5	TRBD1	TGTGCCAGTAGTACCAACAGGGGCCCGAGCAATCAGCCCCAGCATTTT	CASSTNRGPSNQPQHF
TRBV11-3	NA	TRBJ2-2	NA	TGTGCCAGCAGCTATTATTTTTGGTTGTCGCCGAACACCGGGGAGCTGTTTTTT	CASSYYFWLSPNTGELFF
TRBV4-2	NA	TRBJ1-1	NA	TGTGCCAGCAGCCAAGATCACGTCCGGTGGACTGAAGCTTTCTTT	CASSQDHVRWTEAFF
TRBV14	medium-sized	TRBJ2-7	NA	TGTGCCAGCAGCCACTTAAGGGCCTACGAGCAGTACTTC	CASSHLRAYEQYF
TRBV28	NA	TRBJ2-7	TRBD1	TGTGCCAGCAGTGCGACAGGGGGAACCTACGAGCAGTACTTC	CASSATGGTYEQYF
TRBV2	NA	TRBJ2-1	TRBD1	TGTGCCAGCAGGGTAGGACAGGGCACGGATGAGCAGTTCTTC	CASRVGQGTDEQFF
TRBV7-2	NA	TRBJ2-3	TRBD2	TGTGCCAGCAGCTTAGGCCGACTAGCGGGACTGACAGATACGCAGTATTTT	CASSLGRLAGLTDTQYF
TRBV6-1	few	TRBJ2-7	NA	TGTGCCAGCAGTGCCAACATCCCCGCGGCCTACGAGCAGTACTTC	CASSANIPAAYEQYF
TRBV27	once	TRBJ2-7	NA	TGTGCCAGCGGCTATTACGAGCAGTACTTC	CASGYYEQYF
TRBV13	once	TRBJ1-1	NA	TGTGCCAGCAGCTCCGGGACTTGGACTGAAGCTTTCTTT	CASSSGTWTEAFF
TRBV30	few	TRBJ2-3	NA	TGTGCCTGGAGTGACTCTAGCGATAGCACAGATACGCAGTATTTT	CAWSDSSDSTDTQYF
TRBV19	NA	TRBJ2-7	NA	TGTGCCAGTAGTATAGCAAGGGCAGGGGACTACGAGCAGTACTTC	CASSIARAGDYEQYF
TRBV11-2	NA	TRBJ2-1	NA	TGTGCCAGCAGCCACCCCAAGGGGGAGGGGGCGCCCAATGAGCAGTTCTTC	CASSHPKGEGAPNEQFF
TRBV7-9	NA	TRBJ1-1	NA	TGTGCCAGCAGCCCCGACAGCACGACTGAAGCTTTCTTT	CASSPDSTTEAFF
TRBV15	NA	TRBJ2-7	NA	TGTGCCACCAGCAGAGCCGGTAGCTACGAGCAGTACTTC	CATSRAGSYEQYF
TRBV7-9	once	TRBJ2-1	NA	TGTGCCAGCAGCTTAGCGCAAGGCCGGGAGAATGAGCAGTTCTTC	CASSLAQGRENEQFF
TRBV29-1	NA	TRBJ2-7	NA	TGCAGCGTTGTTGACTACGAGCAGTACTTC	CSVVDYEQYF
TRBV5-8	NA	TRBJ1-1	NA	TGTGCCAGCAGCTTGGGGGAAGCGATGAACACTGAAGCTTTCTTT	CASSLGEAMNTEAFF
TRBV21-1	NA	TRBJ2-3	NA	TGTGCCAGCAGCCCTCGGACTAGCGGGAGGGCCTACGCAGATACGCAGTATTTT	CASSPRTSGRAYADTQYF
TRBV9	NA	TRBJ1-5	NA	TGTGCCAGCAGCGAATCCGGGAGTCAGCCCCAGCATTTT	CASSESGSQPQHF
TRBV6-5	NA	TRBJ1-4	TRBD1	TGTGCCAGCAGTCGGGACAGGGGGGTGGAACTGTTTTTT	CASSRDRGVELFF
TRBV9	NA	TRBJ2-7	NA	TGTGCCAGCAGCGTAGGGCCCCGGGCCGGGTACGAGCAGTACTTC	CASSVGPRAGYEQYF
TRBV29-1	NA	TRBJ2-1	TRBD2	TGCAGCGCCGAGACTAGCGGGCGGCTAAATGAGCAGTTCTTC	CSAETSGRLNEQFF
TRBV18	NA	TRBJ2-1	TRBD1	TGTGCCAGCGTCGGACGGGACAGCTCCTACAATGAGCAGTTCTTC	CASVGRDSSYNEQFF
TRBV28	NA	TRBJ2-5	TRBD1	TGTGCCAGCAGTGGACACAGGGGGCACGAGACCCAGTACTTC	CASSGHRGHETQYF
TRBV9	NA	TRBJ2-7	TRBD2	TGTGCCAGCAGCGCGACTAGCGGGAGTTTCTACGAGCAGTACTTC	CASSATSGSFYEQYF
TRBV9	NA	TRBJ1-1	NA	TGTGCCAGCAGCCCCTACCCGAGTCGACAGTCCCCTGAAGCTTTCTTT	CASSPYPSRQSPEAFF
TRBV10-2	NA	TRBJ2-3	NA	TGCGCCAGCCTTACTTTGGCGGGCACAGATACGCAGTATTTT	CASLTLAGTDTQYF
TRBV28	NA	TRBJ2-7	NA	TGTGCCAGCAGTTTATTTGGGGGGAGCGACGAGCAGTACTTC	CASSLFGGSDEQYF
TRBV9	NA	TRBJ2-3	TRBD2	TGTGCCAGCAGCTTTGGACTAGCGGCCACAGATACGCAGTATTTT	CASSFGLAATDTQYF